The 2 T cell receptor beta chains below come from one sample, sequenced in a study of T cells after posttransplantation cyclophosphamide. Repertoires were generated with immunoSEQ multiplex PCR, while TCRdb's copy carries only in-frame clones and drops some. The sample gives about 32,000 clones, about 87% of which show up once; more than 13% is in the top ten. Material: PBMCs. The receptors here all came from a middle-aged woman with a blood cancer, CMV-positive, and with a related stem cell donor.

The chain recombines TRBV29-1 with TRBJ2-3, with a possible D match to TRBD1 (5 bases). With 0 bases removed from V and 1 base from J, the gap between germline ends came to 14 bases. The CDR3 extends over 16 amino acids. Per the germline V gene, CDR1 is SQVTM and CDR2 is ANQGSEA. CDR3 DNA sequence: TGCAGCGTTGAAGAATGGTCCAGGGTTGGCACAGATACGCAGTATTTT. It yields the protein CSVEEWSRVGTDTQYF.

The CDR3 region has the DNA TGTGCCAGCAGCCCTTGGGGGCGGGGGGCGTCAGATACGCAGTATTTT. Its protein is CASSPWGRGASDTQYF. This rearrangement joins TRBV5-4 to TRBJ2-3, with TRBD2 identical over 8 bases. The germline gives CDR1 SGHNT, CDR2 YYREEE (reference sequence). Trimming took 4 bases from V and 4 from J; bases not matched to a gene: 11. The CDR3 runs 16 residues.